What follows are 15 T cell receptor beta chains derived from one specimen sequenced in a study of blood T cell repertoires in COVID-19. This table comes from immunoSEQ multiplex PCR, and its TCRdb copy is limited to in-frame clones, with some not included. In the table there are approximately 470,000 clones, approximately 90% of which are singletons. Sequencing input: PBMCs or T cells enriched from blood (not recorded which). The receptors stem from a woman under 30 who had recovered from COVID-19.

V gene TRBV6-5 combines with J gene TRBJ1-2; 7 nucleotides agree with TRBD1. CDR3 length: 15 residues. V dropped 5 bases and J dropped 6; count of bases not matched to a gene: 12. Germline V gives CDR1 MNHEY, CDR2 SVGAGI. The CDR3 is CASSPGGTDYNGYTF. As DNA, the CDR3 is TGTGCCAGCAGTCCAGGCGGGACAGACTACAATGGCTACACCTTC.

The rearrangement uses TRBV2 and TRBJ1-2; possible D gene TRBD1, 6 bases. V was pared by 6 bases and J by 2 bases, with 16 bases between. The V gene's germline CDR1 is SNHLY and CDR2 FYNNEI. This CDR3 has 15 amino acids. The CDR3 nucleotides read TGTGCCAGCAGGCCACAGGGAATTGGGAACTATGGCTACACCTTC. This sequence encodes CASRPQGIGNYGYTF.

The chain joins TRBV7-6 to TRBJ2-3; 7 nucleotides line up with TRBD2. CDR3 length equals 12 residues. V lost 8 bases to trimming and J lost 9 bases; unmatched junction nucleotides: 8. The germline V gene encodes CDR1 SGHVS and CDR2 FNYEAQ. The CDR3 sequence is CASGGEGRTQYF. DNA of the CDR3: TGTGCCAGCGGCGGGGAGGGTCGGACGCAGTATTTT.

The chain recombines TRBV30 with TRBJ1-4, with TRBD1 as a possible D gene (5 bases). Germline V CDR1 and CDR2: GTSNPN, SVGIG (reference sequence). Trimming removed 2 bases from V and 5 bases from J, with 18 bases in between. The length of the CDR3 is 16 residues. The CDR3, as DNA: TGTGCCTGGAGTCCCCGTTCGACAGCTGCGAATGAAAAACTGTTTTTT. Its protein product is CAWSPRSTAANEKLFF.

The chain has TRBV5-1 and TRBJ2-3; D not certain. Trimming removed 3 bases from V and 5 bases from J, with 7 bases in between. Germline V lookup: CDR1 SGHRS, CDR2 YFSETQ. This CDR3 comprises 12 residues. The CDR3 here is CASSSTEDTQYF. CDR3 nucleotide sequence: TGCGCCAGCAGCTCAACTGAAGATACGCAGTATTTT.

Concerning this clone itself: The junction differs from germline at one of its ends, possibly a read error. J is TRBJ2-7 and V is TRBV6-6, with D possibly TRBD1 on 6 matching bases. Germline-derived CDR1 and CDR2 are MNHNY and SVGAGI (reference sequence). The CDR3 extends over 11 amino acids. As DNA, the CDR3 is TGTGCCAGCAGTTACCGTGGGGACACCATCTTC. This translates into CASSYRGDTIF.

This clone was found a few times. The gene calls are TRBV28 and TRBJ1-2; D is uncertain. The germline V and J ends were trimmed by 10 bases and 6 bases, with 21 bases remaining between them. The CDR3 is 14 residues long. CDR1 is MDHEN, CDR2 SYDVKM, per germline. Written as DNA, the CDR3 is TGTGCCACCAACGGAGCCCCAAGGAGGAATGGCTACACCTTC. Translated, it gives CATNGAPRRNGYTF.

The J gene is TRBJ2-3, the V gene TRBV7-9, with 7 bases identical to TRBD2. The germline CDR1 and CDR2 sequences are SEHNR and FQNEAQ (reference sequence). CDR3 length: 19 residues. J gave up 0 bases and V 2 bases, and 14 bases lay outside the gene matches. This CDR3 is CASSLRLASHRPSTDTQYF. The CDR3 nucleotides read TGTGCCAGCAGCTTACGACTAGCTTCGCATCGACCTAGCACAGATACGCAGTATTTT.

The V gene is TRBV10-3, the J gene TRBJ2-7, with 8 bases matching TRBD1. Germline loops: CDR1 ENHRY, CDR2 SYGVKD. V trimming: 10 bases; J trimming: 2 bases; junction bases outside the gene matches: 4. The CDR3 runs to 12 residues. CDR3 DNA: TGTGCCACTGGACAGGGACCCTACGAGCAGTACTTC. Encoded protein: CATGQGPYEQYF.

The V and J genes are TRBV9 and TRBJ2-1, with 8 bases lining up with TRBD2. V lost 4 bases, J lost 3 bases, and 18 bases stayed unmatched. There are 19 residues in the CDR3. Germline V gene data show CDR1 as SGDLS and CDR2 as YYNGEE. The chain's CDR3 is CASSPRGGEGSGGYNEQFF. The CDR3 nucleotides are TGTGCCAGCAGCCCCCGTGGAGGTGAAGGGAGCGGGGGCTACAATGAGCAGTTCTTC.

The V call is TRBV21-1, the J call TRBJ1-1; the table's D call of TRBD1 was not tested on the DNA. TRBV21-1 is a pseudogene locus. CDR3 length: 17 residues. CDR3 residues: CASSKGPPPKTGPGAFF. The CDR3 nucleotides are TGTGCCAGCAGCAAAGGCCCTCCACCCAAGACAGGGCCGGGGGCTTTCTTT.

CDR3 loop: CASSDRGGREDTQYF. CDR3 sequence (DNA): TGTGCCAGCAGCGACCGGGGGGGCCGGGAAGATACGCAGTATTTT. The chain is built from TRBV9 and TRBJ2-3, with TRBD2 matching 8 bases. Germline V gives CDR1 SGDLS, CDR2 YYNGEE. The CDR3 runs to 15 residues. After removal of 3 bases from V and 5 bases from J, the junction contained 8 bases not matched to a gene.

This rearrangement joins TRBV14 to TRBJ1-2; 8 bases map to TRBD1. Germline loops: CDR1 SGHDN, CDR2 FVKESK. The CDR3 is 15 residues long. V shed 0 bases, J shed 6 bases, and the junction held 6 bases outside the gene matches. The CDR3 region is CASSQELGQVDGYTF. The CDR3, as DNA: TGTGCCAGCAGCCAAGAATTGGGACAGGTCGATGGCTACACCTTC.

V gene TRBV2 combines with J gene TRBJ2-3, with a weak D call TRBD1 (5 bases). Germline V CDR1 and CDR2: SNHLY, FYNNEI. Trimming removed 5 bases at V and 0 bases at J, with 15 bases between. CDR3 length: 16 amino acids. In DNA form, the CDR3 reads TGTGCCAGCAGTAGGGGCTTCGACCCTAGCACAGATACGCAGTATTTT. It codes for CASSRGFDPSTDTQYF. Based on the CDR3 plus reference TRBV2 and TRBJ2-3, the full variable domain is EPEVTQTPSHQVTQMGQEVILRCVPISNHLYFYWYRQILGQKVEFLVSFYNNEISEKSEIFDDQFSVERPDGSNFTLKIRSTKLEDSAMYFCASSRGFDPSTDTQYFGPGTRLTVL.

The CDR3 here is CASSPLGTSGNTIYF. The CDR3 DNA is TGTGCCAGCAGCCCCCTAGGGACATCTGGAAACACCATATATTTT. This chain uses TRBV7-9 with TRBJ1-3, with D possibly TRBD1 on 6 matching bases. Trimming removed 5 bases from V and 1 base from J, with 12 bases in between. The CDR3 has 15 amino acids. Germline CDR1 SEHNR, CDR2 FQNEAQ (reference sequence).